This T cell receptor (beta chain) was documented in a study of T cell repertoires in cytomegalovirus infection. For the study at large: CMV epitopes that were recently identified and HLA-C-restricted were used alongside well-studied HLA-B-restricted ones. Public TCR beta signatures indicated both CMV infection and matching HLA type.

TCRdb fed the reads into MiXCR, producing one record per CDR3 protein. The sample records about 570,000 distinct CDR3 sequences, almost 40% being singletons. This clonotype was observed a handful of times. The antigen remains undetermined. The V gene lost 6 bases and the J gene lost 8 bases, with 14 bases spanning the gap. The CDR3 covers 13 residues. In germline, CDR1 is MNHNS, CDR2 SASEGT. Study outcomes and limitations: The ex vivo response showed dominance by HLA-C-restricted CMV-specific TCR beta clonotypes. The cumulative frequency of public TCR beta families identified carriers of CMV plus the relevant HLA.

This receptor was taken from a human donor in good health (CMV status not recorded). Some clones in this sample may be carry-over from other donors' samples. This chain joins TRBV6-1 and TRBJ1-3; no clear D gene. This specimen was cultured PBMCs, taken from culture after CMV antigen stimulation. The CDR3, as DNA: TGTGCCAGCAGGGGCCACGGGCTAGACACCATATATTTT. Its protein product is CASRGHGLDTIYF.